This is a list of T cell receptor beta chains from one sample in a study of T cells after yellow fever vaccination. TCRdb re-called the 5' RACE reads through MiXCR, storing one row per CDR3 protein. This sample has 300,000 to 450,000 distinct CDR3 sequences, with roughly 6.1% found just once. The sequencing used PBMCs, collected 5 days after the yellow fever booster vaccination. These receptors originate from a man under 40 who received the YFV17D yellow fever vaccine. CDR3s include the opening cysteine and the closing phenylalanine or tryptophan. Each record gives: clone size, V gene, D gene, J gene, CDR3 protein, CDR3 DNA. D genes are given only for firm matches. Expanded clones get a size class; other rows say once, few or many, or leave the size out.

abundance: NA; v_gene: TRBV12-3/TRBV12-4; d_gene: NA; j_gene: TRBJ2-7; CDR3aa: CASSSIVHEQYF; CDR3nt: TGTGCCAGCAGTTCTATTGTCCACGAGCAGTACTTC
abundance: many; v_gene: TRBV5-1; d_gene: TRBD2; j_gene: TRBJ2-2; CDR3aa: CASSSYPSGLAENTGELFF; CDR3nt: TGCGCCAGCAGCTCCTACCCCAGCGGGCTAGCGGAGAACACCGGGGAGCTGTTTTTT
abundance: many; v_gene: TRBV2; d_gene: NA; j_gene: TRBJ2-7; CDR3aa: CASRATGFTYEQYF; CDR3nt: TGTGCCAGCAGGGCAACAGGGTTTACCTACGAGCAGTACTTC
abundance: many; v_gene: TRBV4-3; d_gene: NA; j_gene: TRBJ2-3; CDR3aa: CASSQGLAPGTQYF; CDR3nt: TGCGCCAGCAGCCAAGGCCTCGCCCCGGGTACGCAGTATTTT
abundance: few; v_gene: TRBV19; d_gene: NA; j_gene: TRBJ2-7; CDR3aa: CASSIVGDTLYEQYF; CDR3nt: TGTGCCAGTAGTATCGTGGGAGACACCCTCTACGAGCAGTACTTC
abundance: few; v_gene: TRBV24-1; d_gene: TRBD2; j_gene: TRBJ2-2; CDR3aa: CATSGDPGLALQSGELFF; CDR3nt: TGTGCCACCAGTGGGGACCCGGGACTAGCTCTTCAGTCCGGGGAGCTGTTTTTT
abundance: NA; v_gene: TRBV9; d_gene: NA; j_gene: TRBJ2-5; CDR3aa: CASSVLTGGIQETQYF; CDR3nt: TGTGCCAGCAGCGTATTGACAGGCGGGATCCAAGAGACCCAGTACTTC
abundance: NA; v_gene: TRBV20-1; d_gene: NA; j_gene: TRBJ2-5; CDR3aa: CSARDWKQNDGETQYF; CDR3nt: TGCAGTGCTAGAGATTGGAAGCAGAACGACGGCGAGACCCAGTACTTC
abundance: NA; v_gene: TRBV29-1; d_gene: NA; j_gene: TRBJ2-1; CDR3aa: CSVESRAGAIQEQFF; CDR3nt: TGCAGCGTTGAATCTAGGGCAGGGGCCATTCAAGAGCAGTTCTTC
abundance: NA; v_gene: TRBV28; d_gene: NA; j_gene: TRBJ2-7; CDR3aa: CASIGRNYEQYF; CDR3nt: TGTGCCAGCATTGGCAGGAACTACGAGCAGTACTTC
abundance: many; v_gene: TRBV9; d_gene: NA; j_gene: TRBJ2-1; CDR3aa: CASSVEGVAEQFF; CDR3nt: TGTGCCAGCAGCGTAGAAGGGGTTGCCGAGCAGTTCTTC
abundance: NA; v_gene: TRBV19; d_gene: NA; j_gene: TRBJ2-1; CDR3aa: CASSIDSNTYNEQFF; CDR3nt: TGTGCCAGTAGTATAGACAGCAACACCTACAATGAGCAGTTCTTC
abundance: NA; v_gene: TRBV7-9; d_gene: TRBD2; j_gene: TRBJ2-7; CDR3aa: CASSARTSGTYYEQYF; CDR3nt: TGTGCCAGCAGCGCGAGAACTAGCGGGACTTACTACGAGCAGTACTTC
abundance: NA; v_gene: TRBV7-6; d_gene: NA; j_gene: TRBJ2-5; CDR3aa: CASSLSGLETQYF; CDR3nt: TGTGCCAGCAGCTTAAGTGGGCTGGAGACCCAGTACTTC
abundance: NA; v_gene: TRBV12-3/TRBV12-4; d_gene: TRBD1; j_gene: TRBJ2-4; CDR3aa: CASSFTGQGANIQYF; CDR3nt: TGTGCCAGCAGTTTTACCGGGCAGGGGGCAAACATTCAGTACTTC
abundance: many; v_gene: TRBV6-1; d_gene: TRBD2; j_gene: TRBJ2-1; CDR3aa: CAVRSGFSYNEQFF; CDR3nt: TGTGCCGTCCGTAGCGGGTTCTCCTACAATGAGCAGTTCTTC
abundance: many; v_gene: TRBV6-2/TRBV6-3; d_gene: NA; j_gene: TRBJ2-4; CDR3aa: CASTQFNIQYF; CDR3nt: TGTGCCAGCACCCAGTTCAACATTCAGTACTTC
abundance: few; v_gene: TRBV9; d_gene: TRBD1; j_gene: TRBJ2-1; CDR3aa: CASSPGQGSHEQFF; CDR3nt: TGTGCCAGCAGCCCAGGACAGGGTTCGCATGAGCAGTTCTTC
abundance: NA; v_gene: TRBV7-2; d_gene: TRBD2; j_gene: TRBJ2-7; CDR3aa: CASSLAWQGGVEQYF; CDR3nt: TGTGCCAGCAGCTTAGCGTGGCAGGGAGGGGTCGAGCAGTACTTC
abundance: few; v_gene: TRBV28; d_gene: NA; j_gene: TRBJ2-3; CDR3aa: CASSLSPASGNTDTQYF; CDR3nt: TGTGCCAGCAGTTTGTCGCCGGCGTCAGGGAACACAGATACGCAGTATTTT
abundance: few; v_gene: TRBV28; d_gene: NA; j_gene: TRBJ1-1; CDR3aa: CASRPPDPNTEAFF; CDR3nt: TGTGCCAGCAGACCCCCGGACCCTAACACTGAAGCTTTCTTT
abundance: many; v_gene: TRBV24-1; d_gene: NA; j_gene: TRBJ1-2; CDR3aa: CATSEAGNYGYTF; CDR3nt: TGTGCCACCAGTGAAGCAGGGAATTATGGCTACACCTTC
abundance: many; v_gene: TRBV5-1; d_gene: TRBD1; j_gene: TRBJ2-6; CDR3aa: CASSPGQNSGANVLTF; CDR3nt: TGCGCCAGCAGCCCGGGACAGAACTCTGGGGCCAACGTCCTGACTTTC
abundance: NA; v_gene: TRBV5-1; d_gene: NA; j_gene: TRBJ2-5; CDR3aa: CASGDSRVAQYF; CDR3nt: TGCGCCAGCGGGGACTCCCGAGTGGCCCAGTACTTC
abundance: NA; v_gene: TRBV20-1; d_gene: NA; j_gene: TRBJ1-2; CDR3aa: CSALEGGFGGYTF; CDR3nt: TGCAGTGCTCTCGAGGGGGGGTTTGGCGGCTACACCTTC
abundance: many; v_gene: TRBV3-1; d_gene: TRBD2; j_gene: TRBJ2-3; CDR3aa: CATLASGEADTQYF; CDR3nt: TGTGCCACGCTGGCTAGCGGGGAAGCGGATACGCAGTATTTT
abundance: NA; v_gene: TRBV24-1; d_gene: NA; j_gene: TRBJ2-2; CDR3aa: CATSPPRNTGELFF; CDR3nt: TGTGCCACCAGTCCCCCGAGGAACACCGGGGAGCTGTTTTTT
abundance: many; v_gene: TRBV29-1; d_gene: NA; j_gene: TRBJ1-1; CDR3aa: CSGHGLGDTEAFF; CDR3nt: TGCAGCGGGCACGGGCTCGGGGACACTGAAGCTTTCTTT
abundance: many; v_gene: TRBV29-1; d_gene: NA; j_gene: TRBJ2-1; CDR3aa: CSVEGQYNEQFF; CDR3nt: TGCAGCGTTGAAGGACAGTACAATGAGCAGTTCTTC
abundance: once; v_gene: TRBV19; d_gene: TRBD1; j_gene: TRBJ2-1; CDR3aa: CASRDRGLNEQFF; CDR3nt: TGTGCCAGTAGGGACAGGGGGCTGAATGAGCAGTTCTTC
abundance: many; v_gene: TRBV7-8; d_gene: TRBD2; j_gene: TRBJ2-1; CDR3aa: CASGVLAGLMYNEQFF; CDR3nt: TGTGCCAGCGGGGTACTAGCGGGTTTAATGTACAATGAGCAGTTCTTC
abundance: few; v_gene: TRBV27; d_gene: TRBD2; j_gene: TRBJ2-1; CDR3aa: CASSSRDYHPGNEQFF; CDR3nt: TGTGCCAGCAGTTCCCGGGACTACCACCCGGGGAATGAGCAGTTCTTC
abundance: once; v_gene: TRBV20-1; d_gene: NA; j_gene: TRBJ1-5; CDR3aa: CSARVRGLSNQPQHF; CDR3nt: TGCAGTGCTAGAGTTCGAGGGTTGAGCAATCAGCCCCAGCATTTT
abundance: few; v_gene: TRBV19; d_gene: NA; j_gene: TRBJ1-1; CDR3aa: CASSITAGVVYTEAFF; CDR3nt: TGTGCCAGTAGTATAACGGCAGGGGTCGTGTACACTGAAGCTTTCTTT
abundance: many; v_gene: TRBV12-3/TRBV12-4; d_gene: TRBD1; j_gene: TRBJ1-5; CDR3aa: CASRTDRGINQPQHF; CDR3nt: TGTGCCAGCAGAACCGACAGGGGGATTAATCAGCCCCAGCATTTT
abundance: NA; v_gene: TRBV5-4; d_gene: TRBD2; j_gene: TRBJ2-1; CDR3aa: CASSLAGTSGRGEQFF; CDR3nt: TGTGCCAGCAGCTTGGCCGGGACTAGCGGGAGAGGCGAGCAGTTCTTC
abundance: NA; v_gene: TRBV11-3; d_gene: NA; j_gene: TRBJ2-2; CDR3aa: CASSRETGPSGELFF; CDR3nt: TGTGCCAGCAGCCGCGAGACAGGTCCTAGCGGGGAGCTGTTTTTT
abundance: NA; v_gene: TRBV7-2; d_gene: TRBD1; j_gene: TRBJ2-3; CDR3aa: CASSLAGQGISDTQYF; CDR3nt: TGTGCCAGCAGCTTAGCGGGACAGGGAATTTCAGATACGCAGTATTTT
abundance: NA; v_gene: TRBV3-1; d_gene: NA; j_gene: TRBJ2-1; CDR3aa: CASSQVNNEQFF; CDR3nt: TGTGCCAGCAGCCAGGTAAACAATGAGCAGTTCTTC
abundance: many; v_gene: TRBV10-3; d_gene: NA; j_gene: TRBJ2-3; CDR3aa: CAISESRPDTQYF; CDR3nt: TGTGCCATCAGTGAGTCCCGCCCAGATACGCAGTATTTT
abundance: NA; v_gene: TRBV6-1; d_gene: NA; j_gene: TRBJ1-5; CDR3aa: CASSPMSNQPQHF; CDR3nt: TGTGCCAGCAGTCCGATGAGCAATCAGCCCCAGCATTTT
abundance: NA; v_gene: TRBV7-8; d_gene: NA; j_gene: TRBJ2-1; CDR3aa: CASSPALGVNEQFF; CDR3nt: TGTGCCAGCAGCCCGGCGCTGGGGGTCAATGAGCAGTTCTTC
abundance: few; v_gene: TRBV20-1; d_gene: TRBD2; j_gene: TRBJ2-1; CDR3aa: CSARAYLAGEIAYNEQFF; CDR3nt: TGCAGTGCTAGGGCGTACCTAGCGGGAGAAATCGCTTACAATGAGCAGTTCTTC
abundance: few; v_gene: TRBV30; d_gene: NA; j_gene: TRBJ2-5; CDR3aa: CAWNTGIQETQYF; CDR3nt: TGTGCCTGGAACACAGGGATACAAGAGACCCAGTACTTC
abundance: many; v_gene: TRBV14; d_gene: TRBD1; j_gene: TRBJ2-7; CDR3aa: CASSHWTGGYEQYF; CDR3nt: TGTGCCAGCAGCCACTGGACAGGGGGGTACGAGCAGTACTTC
abundance: many; v_gene: TRBV7-2; d_gene: NA; j_gene: TRBJ2-7; CDR3aa: CASSLGAAAYEQYF; CDR3nt: TGTGCCAGCAGCTTGGGCGCGGCAGCCTACGAGCAGTACTTC
abundance: NA; v_gene: TRBV15; d_gene: TRBD2; j_gene: TRBJ2-1; CDR3aa: CATSLERGTNEQFF; CDR3nt: TGTGCCACCAGCTTAGAGCGGGGCACCAATGAGCAGTTCTTC
abundance: many; v_gene: TRBV6-4; d_gene: TRBD2; j_gene: TRBJ2-1; CDR3aa: CASSLYTGTGTKTSGGPYHEQFF; CDR3nt: TGTGCCAGCAGTCTCTATACCGGGACAGGGACGAAAACTAGCGGGGGCCCTTACCATGAGCAGTTCTTC